The T cell receptor beta chain under discussion was sequenced for a study of shared clonotypes between healthy human individuals (dated by TCRdb to about 2020). General notes on the study: The cohort comprised a couple of women and a few men aged 18 to 49 years. To increase sequencing depth and limit assay-specific biases, TCR repertoire library preparation and sequencing were carried out by different laboratories using diverse techniques. For each donor, CD4 naive and CD4 memory were each given three plates, CD8 naive was given two plates, and CD8 memory was given one plate. Per donor, leukapheresis produced somewhere between about 0.85 and 9.5 billion PBMCs. To estimate repertoire size and how much clonotype sharing occurs between individuals, the study deeply sequenced the blood TCR repertoires of five healthy adults.

TCR CDR3 regions were amplified from genomic DNA by multiplex PCR using the deep immunoSEQ assay. Extracted genomic DNA from each cell subset was distributed evenly across all wells of several immunoSEQ 96-well plates, and each plate was treated as a replicate. For sorted subsets, each replicate PCR was loaded with roughly 190 ng genomic DNA, equivalent to about 33,000 T cell genomes. Purified libraries were quantified with a Qubit 3.0 fluorometer, sized on a Bioanalyzer 2100, and re-quantified with the KAPA Library Quantification kit. Each immunoSEQ 96-well plate was sequenced on its own single-read 150-cycle Illumina NextSeq 550 flow cell. Per the source publication's procedure: Because the immunoSEQ output included only junctional sequences and no quality scores, the filtering could not be the same as the filtering used for full-length reads. Sequences were annotated with PyIR, a Python wrapper for IgBLAST v1.9, and V/J genes and CDR3 were assigned using IMGT germline references. Reads were filtered out if the reads had weak V/J assignments (E-value above 1e-6), no CDR3, stop codons, out-of-frame junctions, or ambiguous translated residues. V3J clonotypes were defined as sequences sharing an identical inferred V gene, J gene, and CDR3 amino acid sequence. To compute the percentage overlap between repertoires, the number of shared unique clonotypes was divided by the size of the smaller repertoire. RTK rarefaction, the Chao1 estimator, and Recon v2.1 estimates of unobserved clonotypes were used to assess repertoire richness. OLGA was used to compute generation probabilities for all TCRbeta clonotypes that the gDNA method yielded from a handful of donors. Imported from immuneACCESS, the table was reduced by TCRdb to in-frame sequences with V and J called. These copies leave out some clones; in studies compared against another copy, an unresolved V gene accounts for under half, and the cause of the remainder is not known. V, J and clone size are taken as reported in that table, and D and trimming were inferred from the DNA itself. This sample has a few million clones in its table, and 93% of those were observed once. The biggest ten clones account for approximately 0.4% of the sample.

Findings and caveats that apply to the study as a whole: Larger estimated clonotype richness was generally found for naive subsets than for memory subsets. Rarefaction of sorted-subset datasets indicated incomplete sequencing despite the large sequencing depth. Higher generation probabilities were observed for clonotypes shared by all four sorted-subset donors than for non-shared clonotypes. Because the study included only a small number of donors, the genetic and exposure-history diversity represented was limited. Approximately 5% of naive CD4, more than 3% of naive CD8, 2.3% of memory CD4, and 0.4% of memory CD8 clonotypes were shared across four donors. Based on pairwise subsampling, the degree of clonotype sharing among donors was expected to be affected by sequencing depth. Only blood was sampled, and tissue TCR repertoires likely differ from those in blood.

Healthy HIV-negative adults with no recently reported acute infections or vaccinations were included as donors. Every donor was a Caucasian adult living in Nashville, Tennessee, USA. CD4+ T cells were enriched by magnetic negative selection, after which naive cells were positively selected on CD45RA and the negative fraction was taken as the memory subset. Blood was obtained by leukapheresis, after which PBMCs were separated by Ficoll-Histopaque density gradient centrifugation and cryopreserved in liquid nitrogen vapor phase. Analytical flow cytometry was used to check the purity and quantity of every magnetically sorted T cell population. From each sorted fraction, genomic DNA was isolated and quantified by UV absorbance on a Nanodrop 2000c. Counted from cysteine to phenylalanine, this CDR3 has 13 amino acids. Just CDR3 DNA is preserved here, 39 bases in frame from base 1. V gives up 7 bases and J gives up 8 bases, and the segment between their germline ends measures 18 bases.

About this clone itself: The specificity of this receptor is unknown. Base qualities are not provided; no much larger clone lies one nucleotide away.

This TCR was recovered from a man aged 18 to 30 in good health. Some clones in this sample may be carry-over from other donors' samples. Sequenced material: naive CD4+ T cells from PBMCs. Reading the label with the study, this specimen's cell subset or site is: CD45RA+ positively selected. The chain links TRBV5-7 with TRBJ1-2; the D gene lacks a confident call. TRBV5-7 falls under the ORF class, with uncertain function. The CDR3 has the sequence CASSCGSHAGYTF. Here is the DNA: TGTGCCAGCTCGTGTGGGTCCCACGCCGGCTACACCTTC.